The entry below gives a single T cell receptor (beta chain) sequence along with its context. CDR1 LNHNV and CDR2 YYDKDF come from the germline V gene (reference sequence). The germline V and J ends were trimmed by 1 base and 2 bases, with 14 bases remaining between them. This CDR3 is built from 16 residues. A second roughly 6 to 11 cycle PCR used barcoded and J-beta primers. From each sample, at least 2.5 million paired-end reads containing CDR3 were obtained. TCRdb used MiXCR to reprocess the 5' RACE reads, holding one entry per CDR3 protein. The data show roughly 800,000 distinct CDR3 sequences, roughly 26% seen once. These data originate in a study of blood T cells in healthy people across ages. The same data also contributed to another study, on T cells of mothers and their children. This second study says: Three healthy Caucasian mothers served as donors, and their six children did as well.

The TCR was taken from a boy aged 5 to 17 in good health. V gene TRBV15 combines with J gene TRBJ2-5, with D uncertain. The sequenced material came from blood. The DNA of the CDR3 is TGTGCCACCAGCAGAGGTTGGCAGGAGTGGCAAGAGACCCAGTACTTC. It is translated as CATSRGWQEWQETQYF. Full variable domain (outside the CDR3, taken from reference TRBV15 and TRBJ2-5): DAMVIQNPRYQVTQFGKPVTLSCSQTLNHNVMYWYQQKSSQAPKLLFHYYDKDFNNEADTPDNFQSRRPNTSFCFLDIRSPGLGDTAMYLCATSRGWQEWQETQYFGPGTRLLVL.